The rows below give T cell receptor beta chains drawn from one sample of a study of cytomegalovirus exposure and HLA in healthy donors. Libraries were prepared by immunoSEQ multiplex PCR; TCRdb keeps only in-frame clonotypes and omits some of them. The repertoire holds around 120,000 clones, with roughly 90% as singletons. Sequencing input: PBMCs. The receptors derive from a woman between 18 and 29 years old in good health and CMV-seropositive. Each CDR3 is given with its conserved first and last residue. Fields, in order: V gene, D gene, J gene, clone size, CDR3 protein, CDR3 DNA. The D gene is left open where the match is weak. Where a row states a size, it is once, few, many or the class of an expanded clone; other rows omit it.

>TRBV9|NA|TRBJ2-7|NA
CASSASGAQWEQYF
TGTGCCAGCAGCGCTTCGGGAGCTCAGTGGGAGCAGTACTTC
>TRBV6-1|TRBD2|TRBJ2-3|NA
CASSEVGLAGGGGLGTQYF
TGTGCCAGCAGTGAGGTGGGACTAGCGGGAGGAGGGGGCTTAGGTACGCAGTATTTT
>TRBV4-3|TRBD2|TRBJ2-3|once
CASSQDGGDTQYF
TGCGCCAGCAGCCAAGACGGGGGGGATACGCAGTATTTT
>TRBV6-1|NA|TRBJ1-6|NA
CASSEKGRGSSYNSPLHF
TGTGCCAGCAGTGAAAAGGGGAGGGGTAGCTCCTATAATTCACCCCTCCACTTT
>TRBV7-2|NA|TRBJ1-5|NA
CASTSGENSNQPQHF
TGTGCCAGCACCTCGGGGGAGAATAGCAATCAGCCCCAGCATTTT
>TRBV7-7|NA|TRBJ2-2|once
CASSLEVGQNTGELFF
TGTGCTAGCAGCTTAGAAGTGGGACAAAACACCGGGGAGCTGTTTTTT
>TRBV6-1|NA|TRBJ1-3|NA
CASSEADITIYF
TGTGCCAGCAGTGAAGCCGACATCACCATATATTTT
>TRBV5-1|TRBD1|TRBJ1-5|NA
CASSPQGAEHQPQHF
TGCGCCAGCAGCCCGCAGGGGGCCGAACATCAGCCCCAGCATTTT
>TRBV6-5|NA|TRBJ1-2|NA
CASSGGGGTIGYTF
TGTGCCAGCAGTGGAGGGGGTGGGACTATCGGCTACACCTTC
>TRBV4-3|NA|TRBJ2-1|NA
CASSLEGVPNEQFF
TGCGCCAGCAGCCTCGAGGGTGTCCCCAATGAGCAGTTCTTC
>TRBV9|TRBD1|TRBJ1-2|NA
CASSAGTVQDYGYTF
TGTGCCAGCAGCGCCGGGACAGTCCAGGACTATGGCTACACCTTC
>TRBV4-1|TRBD1|TRBJ2-7|NA
CASSLRTGIYEQYF
TGCGCCAGCAGCCTACGGACAGGGATCTACGAGCAGTACTTC
>TRBV18|NA|TRBJ1-1|NA
CASSGSGMNTEAFF
TGTGCCAGCTCAGGGAGTGGAATGAACACTGAAGCTTTCTTT
>TRBV29-1|TRBD2|TRBJ2-5|NA
CSARLAGGPQETQYF
TGCAGCGCTAGACTAGCGGGAGGTCCTCAAGAGACCCAGTACTTC
>TRBV7-9|NA|TRBJ1-1|NA
CASSLPYTEAFF
TGTGCCAGCAGCTTACCCTACACTGAAGCTTTCTTT
>TRBV7-7|NA|TRBJ2-5|NA
CASSLYQGREETQYF
TGTGCTAGCAGCTTATACCAGGGGCGCGAGGAGACCCAGTACTTC
>TRBV27|TRBD1|TRBJ1-2|NA
CASKGWEPGGLGYGYTF
TGTGCCAGCAAAGGGTGGGAGCCAGGGGGATTAGGCTATGGCTACACCTTC
>TRBV4-1|NA|TRBJ2-3|NA
CASSQVTPSSSTDTQYF
TGCGCCAGCAGCCAAGTAACTCCCTCCTCTAGCACAGATACGCAGTATTTT
>TRBV18|NA|TRBJ2-7|NA
CASSPGYEQYF
TGTGCCAGCTCACCCGGTTACGAGCAGTACTTC
>TRBV5-4|NA|TRBJ2-1|NA
CASSQPGSNYNEQFF
TGTGCCAGCAGCCAACCGGGTTCCAACTACAATGAGCAGTTCTTC
>TRBV6-1|NA|TRBJ2-2|once
CASGAKAGELFF
TGTGCCAGCGGGGCTAAGGCCGGGGAGCTGTTTTTT
>TRBV2|TRBD1|TRBJ2-7|NA
CASSFAGTASYEQYF
TGTGCCAGCAGTTTCGCCGGGACAGCCTCCTACGAGCAGTACTTC
>TRBV27|TRBD2|TRBJ2-1|NA
CASSFSAGNEQFF
TGTGCCAGCAGTTTCTCAGCGGGGAATGAGCAGTTCTTC
>TRBV9|TRBD1|TRBJ2-7|NA
CASSAQQGASYEQYF
TGTGCCAGCAGCGCCCAACAGGGGGCCTCCTACGAGCAGTACTTC
>TRBV2|TRBD2|TRBJ2-4|NA
CASSRLAGGPRNIQYF
TGTGCCAGCAGCCGACTAGCGGGGGGGCCCCGAAACATTCAGTACTTC
>TRBV19|NA|TRBJ1-2|few
CASSITYTGNGYTF
TGTGCCAGTAGTATTACCTACACAGGGAATGGCTACACCTTC
>TRBV30|NA|TRBJ2-7|NA
CAWTHGNAGGEQYF
TGTGCCTGGACCCATGGTAACGCAGGGGGGGAGCAGTACTTC
>TRBV23-1|NA|TRBJ1-5|NA
CASSRSWPGGLQPQHF
TGCGCCAGCAGTCGTTCCTGGCCGGGGGGACTTCAGCCCCAGCATTTT
>TRBV5-1|NA|TRBJ1-1|NA
CASSLAGTKNTEAFF
TGCGCCAGCAGCTTGGCCGGGACAAAGAACACTGAAGCTTTCTTT
>TRBV23-1|TRBD1|TRBJ1-1|NA
CASSPRTGEVGTEAFF
TGCGCCAGCAGTCCGAGGACAGGGGAGGTTGGCACTGAAGCTTTCTTT
>TRBV2|NA|TRBJ1-1|NA
CASSETGVNTEAFF
TGTGCCAGCAGTGAGACCGGGGTGAACACTGAAGCTTTCTTT
>TRBV2|TRBD1|TRBJ1-2|few
CASSGGQSYGYTF
TGTGCCAGCAGTGGGGGACAGAGCTATGGCTACACCTTC
>TRBV5-6|NA|TRBJ1-2|once
CASSLTGLNYGYTF
TGTGCCAGCAGCTTGACAGGGCTTAACTATGGCTACACCTTC
>TRBV29-1|NA|TRBJ2-3|once
CSVLGPLADTQYF
TGCAGCGTCTTGGGGCCCTTGGCAGATACGCAGTATTTT
>TRBV20-1|NA|TRBJ2-1|NA
CSAVSRNEQFF
TGCAGTGCCGTGAGCAGGAATGAGCAGTTCTTC
>TRBV6-1|NA|TRBJ2-2|NA
CASSEARENTGELFF
TGTGCCAGCAGTGAAGCGCGGGAGAACACCGGGGAGCTGTTTTTT
>TRBV19|NA|TRBJ2-1|NA
CASREGGQIKQFF
TGTGCCAGTAGGGAGGGCGGGCAGATTAAGCAGTTCTTC
>TRBV7-9|TRBD2|TRBJ2-1|NA
CASIPSGMQYNEQFF
TGTGCCAGCATCCCTAGCGGGATGCAGTACAATGAGCAGTTCTTC
>TRBV19|NA|TRBJ1-5|NA
CASSPGDGRFNQPQHF
TGTGCCAGTAGTCCCGGGGACGGGAGATTCAATCAGCCCCAGCATTTT
>TRBV6-1|NA|TRBJ1-5|NA
CASGGEYNQPQHF
TGTGCCAGCGGGGGGGAGTACAATCAGCCCCAGCATTTT
>TRBV27|NA|TRBJ1-2|NA
CASRRNVQNYGYTF
TGTGCCAGCAGACGGAACGTACAGAACTATGGCTACACCTTC
>TRBV9|NA|TRBJ2-5|NA
CASSFPPKVPAAKTQYF
TGTGCCAGCAGCTTCCCTCCAAAGGTGCCGGCGGCGAAGACCCAGTACTTC